A single sample is the source of the 27 T cell receptor beta chains below, sequenced in a study of cytomegalovirus exposure and HLA in healthy donors. Use of 60 Vbeta and 13 Jbeta primers characterized the PCR. Profiled with immunoSEQ multiplex PCR; TCRdb holds only in-frame clones, not every one. In the table there are 120,000 to 150,000 clones, around 79% of which are singletons. Sequencing was done on a sample of PBMCs. All receptors come from a woman between 40 and 50 years old in good health and CMV-seropositive.

The J gene is TRBJ2-7, the V gene TRBV27, with unresolved D. The length of the CDR3 is 15 residues. Trimming left V 5 bases short and J 7 bases short, with 21 bases between. The germline V gene encodes CDR1 MNHEY and CDR2 SMNVEV (reference sequence). This CDR3 reads CASSPTLGSSREQYF. In DNA form, the CDR3 reads TGTGCCAGCAGTCCGACGCTGGGCAGCTCTCGGGAGCAGTACTTC.

The chain is built from TRBV12-2 and TRBJ1-3; the D call TRBD1 from the table was never checked on the DNA. TRBV12-2 is deemed a pseudogene. The CDR3 is 19 residues long. As DNA, the CDR3 is TGTGCAAGTCGCTCACCGCCCGGGACACACCGGGCCTATGGAAACACCATATATTTT. This gives the protein CASRSPPGTHRAYGNTIYF.

Only one count was recorded for this clone. The chain joins TRBV23-1 to TRBJ1-5, with D possibly being TRBD1 (5 bases). TRBV23-1 has ORF status, its function being uncertain. V was cut by 4 bases and J by 0 bases, with 19 bases left in between. There are 18 residues in the CDR3. This chain's CDR3 is CASSPQGHRLNSNQPQHF. In DNA, the CDR3 is TGCGCCAGCAGTCCCCAGGGCCACCGGCTCAATAGCAATCAGCCCCAGCATTTT.

The rearrangement uses TRBV4-1 and TRBJ2-3; 12 positions match TRBD2. From germline, CDR1 is MGHRA and CDR2 YSYEKL. Trimming at V came to 0 bases and at J to 4 bases, leaving 5 bases not matched to a gene. This CDR3 region has 17 residues. The CDR3 coding sequence is TGCGCCAGCAGCCAAGATCGGGGGACTAGCGGGTCAGATACGCAGTATTTT. It encodes CASSQDRGTSGSDTQYF.

The genes are TRBV19 and TRBJ1-5, with D unclear. The CDR3 is made up of 12 amino acids. The V gene lost 5 bases and the J gene lost 4 bases, with 6 bases spanning the gap. Germline V CDR1 and CDR2: LNHDA, SQIVND (reference sequence). DNA of the CDR3: TGTGCCAGTAGTCAACTGAATCAGCCCCAGCATTTT. It codes for CASSQLNQPQHF.

This clone was seen just once. The V call is TRBV19, the J call TRBJ1-2, with 9 nucleotides matching TRBD1. J gave up 1 base and V 4 bases, and 7 bases lay outside the gene matches. This CDR3 region has 16 residues. The germline gives CDR1 LNHDA, CDR2 SQIVND (reference sequence). CDR3 sequence: CASSTDTGGGNYGYTF. For the CDR3, the DNA is TGTGCCAGTAGTACGGATACAGGGGGCGGTAACTATGGCTACACCTTC.

The V call is TRBV11-2, the J call TRBJ1-4; D remains unclear. This CDR3 contains 14 residues. Trimming cost V 7 bases and J 4 bases, with 13 bases left between them. Germline assignment: CDR1 SGHAT and CDR2 FQNNGV. In DNA form, the CDR3 reads TGTGCCAGCAAGTCAGGTCTCCTTAATGAAAAACTGTTTTTT. Translation gives CASKSGLLNEKLFF.

The chain links TRBV1 to TRBJ2-7; TRBD2 reflects the table's D call only, with no check against the DNA. TRBV1 is marked as a pseudogene. The CDR3 loop spans 14 amino acids. The CDR3 here is CTSSPTGGSYEQYF. In DNA, the CDR3 is TGCACCAGCAGCCCAACGGGGGGCTCCTACGAGCAGTACTTC.

The V and J genes are TRBV2 and TRBJ2-5; the match to TRBD2 covers 9 bases. Germline V CDR1 and CDR2: SNHLY, FYNNEI. CDR3 length: 16 amino acids. J gave up 1 base and V 4 bases, and 7 bases lay outside the gene matches. The CDR3 is CASSGGLALIQETQYF. CDR3 DNA: TGTGCCAGCAGTGGGGGACTAGCCCTGATCCAAGAGACCCAGTACTTC.

This clone appeared a few times. This rearrangement joins TRBV7-2 to TRBJ2-7, with a tentative D call TRBD2 (5 bases). The CDR3 runs to 14 residues. V was clipped by 4 bases and J by 6 bases, with 16 bases between them. Germline CDR1 is SGHTA and CDR2 is FQGNSA. As DNA, the CDR3 is TGTGCCAGCAGCTCGGGGATGGCTAGCCGCGAGCAGTACTTC. This encodes CASSSGMASREQYF.

The V and J genes are TRBV7-2 and TRBJ1-6; 7 positions match TRBD1. Trimming at V came to 1 base and at J to 10 bases, leaving 7 bases not matched to a gene. The CDR3 runs to 15 residues. The V gene's germline CDR1 is SGHTA and CDR2 FQGNSA. In nucleotides, the CDR3 is TGTGCCAGCAGCTTAGAGGCAGGGGGGAGCTCACCCCTCCACTTT. It is translated as CASSLEAGGSSPLHF.

The CDR3 sequence: CASSPWDRSGTEAFF. The CDR3 DNA follows: TGTGCCAGCAGCCCCTGGGACAGGTCGGGAACTGAAGCTTTCTTT. J is TRBJ1-1 and V is TRBV5-4; TRBD1 matches at 8 bases. The germline gives CDR1 SGHNT, CDR2 YYREEE (reference sequence). This CDR3 region has 15 residues. Trimming removed 4 bases from V and 5 bases from J; junction bases left unmatched: 10.

As concerns this clone: Other DNA sequences in this sample translate to the same CDR3. The chain links TRBV6-5 to TRBJ1-1; TRBD1 matches at 7 bases. J was trimmed by 3 bases and V by 2 bases; bases with no gene match: 6. Germline V gene lookup returns CDR1 MNHEY and CDR2 SVGAGI. The CDR3 loop spans 15 amino acids. CDR3 nucleotide sequence: TGTGCCAGCAGTTACGGAACAGGGGCGGACACTGAAGCTTTCTTT. Its translation: CASSYGTGADTEAFF.

This clone was recorded once. The CDR3 sequence is CASSQSHTYNEQFF. In DNA, the CDR3 is TGCGCCAGCAGCCAGTCCCATACCTACAATGAGCAGTTCTTC. The chain recombines TRBV5-1 with TRBJ2-1; D remains unclear. The CDR3 has 14 amino acids. V was cut by 4 bases and J by 2 bases, with 10 bases left in between. Germline CDR1 reads SGHRS; CDR2 reads YFSETQ. Together with reference TRBV5-1 and TRBJ2-1, the CDR3 gives the full variable domain: KAGVTQTPRYLIKTRGQQVTLSCSPISGHRSVSWYQQTPGQGLQFLFEYFSETQRNKGNFPGRFSGRQFSNSRSEMNVSTLELGDSALYLCASSQSHTYNEQFFGPGTRLTVL.

This clone was counted between two and nine times. The chain uses TRBV7-9 and TRBJ2-5; tentatively, D is TRBD1 (5 bases). V lost 5 bases, J lost 5 bases, and 18 bases lay in between. CDR1 and CDR2 (germline): SEHNR, FQNEAQ (reference sequence). The CDR3 runs to 15 residues. The CDR3 is CASSARTQALETQYF. CDR3 in DNA: TGTGCCAGCAGCGCGAGGACACAGGCGCTTGAGACCCAGTACTTC. Combining the CDR3 with reference TRBV7-9 and TRBJ2-5 gives the whole variable domain DTGVSQNPRHKITKRGQNVTFRCDPISEHNRLYWYRQTLGQGPEFLTYFQNEAQLEKSRLLSDRFSAERPKGSFSTLEIQRTEQGDSAMYLCASSARTQALETQYFGPGTRLLVL.

J is TRBJ2-3 and V is TRBV2, with TRBD2 as a possible D gene (6 bases). Deletions cut 4 bases from V and 4 bases from J, with 18 bases between. The CDR3 is 16 residues long. CDR1 and CDR2 (germline): SNHLY, FYNNEI. For the CDR3, the DNA is TGTGCCAGCAGTGTCTTGGGTAGCGGTGGGGCAGATACGCAGTATTTT. Amino acids: CASSVLGSGGADTQYF.

This clone was observed a single time. The chain carries TRBV6-1 and TRBJ2-3, with no clear D. CDR1 and CDR2 from the germline V gene are MNHNS and SASEGT. CDR3 length: 15 amino acids. The V gene lost 8 bases and the J gene lost 0 bases, with 15 bases spanning the gap. This CDR3 is CASGTVPSSTDTQYF. As DNA, the CDR3 is TGTGCCAGCGGTACAGTTCCCTCGAGCACAGATACGCAGTATTTT.

CDR3 sequence (DNA): TGTGCCAGCAGTTACACTAGTTTTTGGACCCAGTACTTC. Translation gives CASSYTSFWTQYF. The chain carries TRBV6-5 and TRBJ2-5; possible D gene TRBD2, 5 bases. This CDR3 is 13 amino acids long. Trimming cost V 2 bases and J 7 bases, with 11 bases left between them. Germline V gene lookup returns CDR1 MNHEY and CDR2 SVGAGI.

This clone has a handful of counts. This sequence joins TRBV7-2 and TRBJ2-3; 12 nucleotides agree with TRBD2. Germline-derived CDR1 and CDR2 are SGHTA and FQGNSA. CDR3 size: 16 residues. The ends lost 5 bases at V and 5 bases at J; junction bases unmatched: 8. CDR3 DNA: TGTGCCAGCAGCACCGGACTAGCGGGACTAAGAGATACGCAGTATTTT. Amino acid sequence: CASSTGLAGLRDTQYF.

This rearrangement joins TRBV2 to TRBJ2-5; perhaps TRBD2 as D (6 bases). The V gene's germline CDR1 is SNHLY and CDR2 FYNNEI. The CDR3 is made up of 15 amino acids. V lost 4 bases, J lost 5 bases, and 17 bases lay in between. CDR3 residues: CASSAARGGGETQYF. CDR3 sequence (DNA): TGTGCCAGCAGTGCTGCACGGGGCGGAGGGGAGACCCAGTACTTC.

The CDR3 sequence: CATSTSGGAGEQFF. The CDR3 DNA reads as TGTGCCACTTCGACTAGCGGGGGGGCTGGTGAGCAGTTCTTC. The rearrangement uses TRBV7-9 and TRBJ2-1; 14 nucleotides match TRBD2. The germline gives CDR1 SEHNR, CDR2 FQNEAQ (reference sequence). The CDR3 extends over 14 amino acids. The ends lost 10 bases at V and 9 bases at J; junction bases unmatched: 8.

This rearrangement joins TRBV1 to TRBJ1-1. TRBV1 is a recognized pseudogene. This CDR3 is built from 16 residues. CDR3 region: CTSSQETSPLSTEAFF. CDR3 DNA: TGCACCAGCAGCCAAGAAACTAGTCCCCTGAGCACTGAAGCTTTCTTT.

The gene calls are TRBV19 and TRBJ2-5; D possibly corresponds to TRBD2 (5 bases). V was shortened by 3 bases and J by 5 bases, with 13 bases between the two germline ends. Germline V gene data show CDR1 as LNHDA and CDR2 as SQIVND (reference sequence). The CDR3 covers 14 residues. The CDR3 region has the DNA TGTGCCAGTAGTATGGGCTTGGGCGGGGAGACCCAGTACTTC. Translation gives CASSMGLGGETQYF.

The CDR3 loop is CAISESGGEKAFF. CDR3 DNA sequence: TGTGCCATCAGTGAGTCGGGTGGGGAGAAAGCTTTCTTT. The V and J genes are TRBV10-3 and TRBJ1-1; no definite D call. The CDR3 runs 13 residues. Germline V gives CDR1 ENHRY, CDR2 SYGVKD. V lost 0 bases to trimming and J lost 9 bases, with 11 bases between them.

This chain links TRBV28 with TRBJ1-4; D remains unclear. The V end was cut by 10 bases, the J end by 1 base, with 13 bases between. From germline, CDR1 is MDHEN and CDR2 SYDVKM. The CDR3 is made up of 14 amino acids. The CDR3 region has the DNA TGTGCCACCCACGGAGGAGGAACTAATGAAAAACTGTTTTTT. It yields the protein CATHGGGTNEKLFF.

The chain combines TRBV6-1 with TRBJ2-2, with TRBD2 identical over 7 bases. The V segment lost 4 bases and the J segment 5 bases; nucleotides outside the gene matches: 7. Germline-derived CDR1 and CDR2 are MNHNS and SASEGT. CDR3 length equals 15 residues. The CDR3 here is CASSVGLLRTGELFF. CDR3 nucleotide sequence: TGTGCCAGCAGTGTGGGACTACTTAGGACCGGGGAGCTGTTTTTT.

V gene TRBV5-4 combines with J gene TRBJ2-3; no firm D call. The germline V gene has CDR1 SGHNT and CDR2 YYREEE (reference sequence). The CDR3 sequence is 12 residues long. V was trimmed by 4 bases and J by 6 bases, leaving 9 bases between them. CDR3 amino acids: CASSKARDTQYF. The CDR3 coding sequence is TGTGCCAGCAGCAAAGCTAGGGATACGCAGTATTTT. Full variable domain (rest looked up from reference TRBV5-4 and TRBJ2-3): ETGVTQSPTHLIKTRGQQVTLRCSSQSGHNTVSWYQQALGQGPQFIFQYYREEENGRGNFPPRFSGLQFPNYSSELNVNALELDDSALYLCASSKARDTQYFGPGTRLTVL.